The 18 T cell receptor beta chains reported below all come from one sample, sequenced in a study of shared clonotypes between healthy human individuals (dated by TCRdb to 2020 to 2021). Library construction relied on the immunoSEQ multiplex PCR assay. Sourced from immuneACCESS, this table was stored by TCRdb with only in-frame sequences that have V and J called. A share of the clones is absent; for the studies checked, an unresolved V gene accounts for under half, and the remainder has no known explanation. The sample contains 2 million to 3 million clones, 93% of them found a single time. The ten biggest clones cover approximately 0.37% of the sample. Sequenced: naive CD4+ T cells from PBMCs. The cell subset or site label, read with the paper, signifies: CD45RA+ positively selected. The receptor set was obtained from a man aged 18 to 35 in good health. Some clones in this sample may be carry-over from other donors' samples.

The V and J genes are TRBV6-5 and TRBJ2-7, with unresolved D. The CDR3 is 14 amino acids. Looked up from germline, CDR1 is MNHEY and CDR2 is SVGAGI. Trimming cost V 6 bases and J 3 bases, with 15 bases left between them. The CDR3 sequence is CASSQTPGLYEQYF. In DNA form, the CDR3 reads TGTGCCAGCAGCCAGACACCGGGCCTCTACGAGCAGTACTTC.

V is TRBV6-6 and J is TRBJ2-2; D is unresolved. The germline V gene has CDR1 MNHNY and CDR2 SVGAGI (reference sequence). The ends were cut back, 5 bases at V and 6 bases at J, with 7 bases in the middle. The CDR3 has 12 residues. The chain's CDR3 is CASSQFPGELFF. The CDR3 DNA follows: TGTGCCAGCAGTCAGTTCCCCGGGGAGCTGTTTTTT.

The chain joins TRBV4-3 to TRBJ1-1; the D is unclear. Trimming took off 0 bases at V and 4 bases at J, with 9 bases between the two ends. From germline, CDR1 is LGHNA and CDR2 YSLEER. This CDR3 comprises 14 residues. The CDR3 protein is CASSQDGFRTEAFF. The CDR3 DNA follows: TGCGCCAGCAGCCAAGACGGCTTTCGCACTGAAGCTTTCTTT.

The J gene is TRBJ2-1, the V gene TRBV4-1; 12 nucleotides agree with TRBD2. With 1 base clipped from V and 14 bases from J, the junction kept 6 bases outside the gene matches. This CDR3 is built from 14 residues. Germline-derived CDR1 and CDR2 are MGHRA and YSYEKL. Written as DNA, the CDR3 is TGCGCCAGCAGCCAAGGAGCTAGCGGGAGGGCCGAGTTCTTC. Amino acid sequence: CASSQGASGRAEFF.

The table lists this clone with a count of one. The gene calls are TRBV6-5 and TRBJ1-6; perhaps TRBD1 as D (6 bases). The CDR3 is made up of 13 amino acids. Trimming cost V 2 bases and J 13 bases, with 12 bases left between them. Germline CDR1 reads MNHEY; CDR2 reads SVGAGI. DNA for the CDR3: TGTGCCAGCAGTTACGAGGGAGGGGGGCCCCTCCACTTT. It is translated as CASSYEGGGPLHF.

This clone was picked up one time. The CDR3 nucleotides are TGTGCCAGCAGCCCCTGGGGGAAATCCTACGAGCAGTACTTC. It yields the protein CASSPWGKSYEQYF. V is TRBV11-2 and J is TRBJ2-7; the D call may be TRBD1 or TRBD2 (5 bases each). The CDR3 consists of 14 residues. Germline CDR1 and CDR2: SGHAT and FQNNGV. Trimming stripped 5 bases from V and 1 base from J, with 12 bases between.

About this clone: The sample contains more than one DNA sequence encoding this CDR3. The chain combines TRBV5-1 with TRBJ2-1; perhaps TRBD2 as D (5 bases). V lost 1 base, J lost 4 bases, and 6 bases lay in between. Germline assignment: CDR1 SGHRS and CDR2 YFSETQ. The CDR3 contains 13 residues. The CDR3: CASSLSGYNEQFF. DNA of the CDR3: TGCGCCAGCAGCTTGAGCGGTTACAATGAGCAGTTCTTC.

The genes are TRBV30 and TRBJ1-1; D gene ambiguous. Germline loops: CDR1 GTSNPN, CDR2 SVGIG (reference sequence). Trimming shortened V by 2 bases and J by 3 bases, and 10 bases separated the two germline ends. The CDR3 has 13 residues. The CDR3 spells CAWSPDGDTEAFF. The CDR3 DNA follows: TGTGCCTGGAGTCCCGATGGGGACACTGAAGCTTTCTTT. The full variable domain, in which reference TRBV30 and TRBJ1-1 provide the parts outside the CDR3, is SQTIHQWPATLVQPVGSPLSLECTVEGTSNPNLYWYRQAAGRGLQLLFYSVGIGQISSEVPQNLSASRPQDRQFILSSKKLLLSDSGFYLCAWSPDGDTEAFFGQGTRLTVV.

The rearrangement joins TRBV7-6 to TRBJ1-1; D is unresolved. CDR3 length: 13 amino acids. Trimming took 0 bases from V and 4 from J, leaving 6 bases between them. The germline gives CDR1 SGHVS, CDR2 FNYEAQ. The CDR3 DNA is TGTGCCAGCAGCTTAGCGGAGACCACTGAAGCTTTCTTT. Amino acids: CASSLAETTEAFF.

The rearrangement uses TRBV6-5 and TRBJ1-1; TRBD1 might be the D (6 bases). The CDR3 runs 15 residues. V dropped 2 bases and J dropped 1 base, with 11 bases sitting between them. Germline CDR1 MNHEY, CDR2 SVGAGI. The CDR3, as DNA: TGTGCCAGCAGTTACCGCTCGACAGGGAACACTGAAGCTTTCTTT. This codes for CASSYRSTGNTEAFF.

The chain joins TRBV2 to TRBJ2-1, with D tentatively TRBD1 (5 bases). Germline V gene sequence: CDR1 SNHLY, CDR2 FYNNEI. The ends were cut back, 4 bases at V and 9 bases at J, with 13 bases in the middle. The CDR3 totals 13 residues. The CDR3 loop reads CASSVTERGEQFF. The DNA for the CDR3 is TGTGCCAGCAGTGTGACAGAAAGGGGTGAGCAGTTCTTC.

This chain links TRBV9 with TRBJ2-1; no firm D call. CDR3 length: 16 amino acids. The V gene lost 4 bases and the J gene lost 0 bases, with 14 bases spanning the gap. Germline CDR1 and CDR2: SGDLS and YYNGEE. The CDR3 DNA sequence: TGTGCCAGCAGCAGTCCCAAATACTCCTCCTACAATGAGCAGTTCTTC. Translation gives CASSSPKYSSYNEQFF. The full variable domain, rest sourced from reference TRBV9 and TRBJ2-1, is DSGVTQTPKHLITATGQRVTLRCSPRSGDLSVYWYQQSLDQGLQFLIQYYNGEERAKGNILERFSAQQFPDLHSELNLSSLELGDSALYFCASSSPKYSSYNEQFFGPGTRLTVL.

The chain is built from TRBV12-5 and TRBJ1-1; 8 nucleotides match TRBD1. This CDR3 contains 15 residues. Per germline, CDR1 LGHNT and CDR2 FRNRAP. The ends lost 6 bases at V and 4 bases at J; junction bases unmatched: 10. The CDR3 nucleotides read TGTGCTAGTGGCCGAAACAGGGGGGGAATCACTGAAGCTTTCTTT. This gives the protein CASGRNRGGITEAFF.

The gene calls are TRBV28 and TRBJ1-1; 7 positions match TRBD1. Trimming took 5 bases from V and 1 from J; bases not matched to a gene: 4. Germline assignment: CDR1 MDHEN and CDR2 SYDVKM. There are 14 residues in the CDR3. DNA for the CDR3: TGTGCCAGCAGTCCGGGACAGCAGAACACTGAAGCTTTCTTT. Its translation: CASSPGQQNTEAFF.

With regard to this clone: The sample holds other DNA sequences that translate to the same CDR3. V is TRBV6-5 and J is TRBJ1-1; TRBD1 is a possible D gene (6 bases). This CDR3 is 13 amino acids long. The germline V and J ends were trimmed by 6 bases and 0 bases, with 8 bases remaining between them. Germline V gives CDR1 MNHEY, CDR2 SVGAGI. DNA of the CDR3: TGTGCCAGCAGCAGGACAGTGAACACTGAAGCTTTCTTT. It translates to CASSRTVNTEAFF.

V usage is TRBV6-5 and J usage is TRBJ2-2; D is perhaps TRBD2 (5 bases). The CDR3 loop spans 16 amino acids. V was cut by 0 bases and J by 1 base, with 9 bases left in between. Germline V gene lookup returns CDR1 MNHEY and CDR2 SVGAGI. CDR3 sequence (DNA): TGTGCCAGCAGTTACTCGAGCAGCGGGAACACCGGGGAGCTGTTTTTT. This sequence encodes CASSYSSSGNTGELFF.

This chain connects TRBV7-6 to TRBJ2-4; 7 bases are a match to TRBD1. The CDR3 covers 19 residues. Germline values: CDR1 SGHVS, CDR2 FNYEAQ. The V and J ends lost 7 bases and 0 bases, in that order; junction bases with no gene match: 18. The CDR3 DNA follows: TGTGCCAGCACCATCAAAACGACAGGGCCAGGGGTAGCCAAAAACATTCAGTACTTC. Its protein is CASTIKTTGPGVAKNIQYF.

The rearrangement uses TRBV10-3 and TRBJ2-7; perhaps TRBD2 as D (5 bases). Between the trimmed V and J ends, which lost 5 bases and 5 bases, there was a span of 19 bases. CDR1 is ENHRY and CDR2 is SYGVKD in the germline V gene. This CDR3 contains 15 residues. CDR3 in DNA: TGTGCCATCAGTCGGGGTATGTTATTTAGGAACGAGCAGTACTTC. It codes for CAISRGMLFRNEQYF.